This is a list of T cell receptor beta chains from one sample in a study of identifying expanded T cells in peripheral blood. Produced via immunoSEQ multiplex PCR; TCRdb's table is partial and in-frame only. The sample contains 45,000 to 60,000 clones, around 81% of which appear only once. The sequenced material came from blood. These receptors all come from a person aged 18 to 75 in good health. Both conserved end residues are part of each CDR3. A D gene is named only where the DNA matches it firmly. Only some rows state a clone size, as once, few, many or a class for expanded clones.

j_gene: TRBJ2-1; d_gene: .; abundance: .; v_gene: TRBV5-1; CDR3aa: CASTEGGANEQFF; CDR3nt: TGCGCCAGCACCGAGGGCGGGGCGAATGAGCAGTTCTTC
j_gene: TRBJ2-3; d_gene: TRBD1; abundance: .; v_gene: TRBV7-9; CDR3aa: CASTLITGQEMGNTDTQYF; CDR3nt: TGTGCCAGCACCTTGATAACGGGACAGGAGATGGGAAACACAGATACGCAGTATTTT
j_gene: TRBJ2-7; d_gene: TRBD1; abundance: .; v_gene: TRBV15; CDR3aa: CATRKLGQGKYEQYF; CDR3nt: TGTGCCACCAGAAAATTGGGACAGGGAAAATACGAGCAGTACTTC
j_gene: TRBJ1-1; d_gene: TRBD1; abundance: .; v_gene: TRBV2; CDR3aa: CARTGGANTEAFF; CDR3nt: TGTGCCAGGACAGGGGGGGCAAACACTGAAGCTTTCTTT
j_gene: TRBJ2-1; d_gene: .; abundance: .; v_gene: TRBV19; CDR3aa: CASSMGQRSENEQFF; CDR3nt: TGTGCCAGTAGTATGGGTCAGCGATCGGAAAATGAGCAGTTCTTC
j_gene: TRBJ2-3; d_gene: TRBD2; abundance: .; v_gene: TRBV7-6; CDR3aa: CASSPRTSGGAPDTQYF; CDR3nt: TGTGCCAGCAGCCCAAGGACTAGCGGGGGGGCCCCAGATACGCAGTATTTT
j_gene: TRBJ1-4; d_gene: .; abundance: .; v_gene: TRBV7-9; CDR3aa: CASSLDGGGEKLFF; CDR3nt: TGTGCCAGCAGCTTAGACGGAGGAGGAGAAAAACTGTTTTTT
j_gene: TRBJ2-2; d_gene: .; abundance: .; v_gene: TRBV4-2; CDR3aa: CASSQGLQNTGELFF; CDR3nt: TGTGCCAGCAGCCAAGGACTCCAGAACACCGGGGAGCTGTTTTTT
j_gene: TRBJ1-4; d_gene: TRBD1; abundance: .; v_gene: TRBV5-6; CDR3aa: CASSFGQGGSEKLFF; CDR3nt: TGTGCCAGCAGCTTTGGACAGGGGGGGAGTGAAAAACTGTTTTTT
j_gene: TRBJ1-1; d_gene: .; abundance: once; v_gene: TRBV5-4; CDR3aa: CASSLDGTDNTEAFF; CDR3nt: TGTGCCAGCAGCTTGGATGGGACTGACAACACTGAAGCTTTCTTT
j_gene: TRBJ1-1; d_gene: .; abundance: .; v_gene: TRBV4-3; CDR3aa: CASSQDSGIREAFF; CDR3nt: TGCGCCAGCAGCCAAGATAGTGGGATACGTGAAGCTTTCTTT
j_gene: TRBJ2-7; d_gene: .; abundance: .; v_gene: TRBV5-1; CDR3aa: CASSAWTASYEQYF; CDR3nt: TGCGCCAGCAGTGCGTGGACAGCGTCCTACGAGCAGTACTTC
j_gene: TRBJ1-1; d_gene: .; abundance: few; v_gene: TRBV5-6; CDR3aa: CASSLVAERNTEAFF; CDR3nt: TGTGCCAGCAGCTTGGTAGCCGAAAGGAACACTGAAGCTTTCTTT
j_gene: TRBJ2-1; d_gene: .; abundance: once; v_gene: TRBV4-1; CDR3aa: CASSQVILDDYNEQFF; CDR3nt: TGCGCCAGCAGCCAAGTTATTCTAGATGATTACAATGAGCAGTTCTTC